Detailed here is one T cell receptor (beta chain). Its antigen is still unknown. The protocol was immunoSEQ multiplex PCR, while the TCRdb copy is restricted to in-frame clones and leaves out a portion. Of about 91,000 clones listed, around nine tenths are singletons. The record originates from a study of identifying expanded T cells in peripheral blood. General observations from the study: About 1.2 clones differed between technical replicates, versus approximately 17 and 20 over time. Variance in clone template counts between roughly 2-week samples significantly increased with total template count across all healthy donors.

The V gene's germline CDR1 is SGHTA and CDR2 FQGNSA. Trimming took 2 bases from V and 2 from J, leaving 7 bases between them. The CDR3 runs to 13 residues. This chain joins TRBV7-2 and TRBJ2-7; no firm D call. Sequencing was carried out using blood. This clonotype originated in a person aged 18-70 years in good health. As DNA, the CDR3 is TGTGCCAGCAGCTTAAACCCGCCCTACGAGCAGTACTTC. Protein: CASSLNPPYEQYF.